This is a list of T cell receptor beta chains from one sample in a study of beta chain features in type 1 diabetes. Method: immunoSEQ multiplex PCR; TCRdb's copy keeps in-frame clones and lacks some. Among hundreds of thousands of clones listed, about an eighth were seen once. The sequenced material came from naive CD4+ T cells from blood. The source of these receptors is a man younger than 35 with type 1 diabetes. Both conserved end residues are part of each CDR3. A D gene is named only where the DNA matches it firmly. Clone size is stated in some rows and not others, as once, few, many or a class when expanded.

TRBD1 TRBJ1-1 few TRBV10-3 CAISLAGGNTEAFF TGTGCCATCAGTTTGGCAGGGGGGAACACTGAAGCTTTCTTT
NA TRBJ2-7 NA TRBV7-9 CASSLVGSRGPNEQYF TGTGCCAGCAGCTTAGTTGGAAGCAGGGGTCCCAACGAGCAGTACTTC
NA TRBJ2-5 NA TRBV14 CASRPAGKGETQYF TGTGCCAGCAGACCGGCAGGGAAAGGAGAGACCCAGTACTTC
TRBD2 TRBJ2-7 NA TRBV30 CACTIAGGYEQYF TGTGCCTGCACCATAGCGGGGGGCTACGAGCAGTACTTC
TRBD1 TRBJ1-6 NA TRBV19 CASKTGGSPLHF TGTGCCAGCAAGACAGGGGGATCACCCCTCCACTTT
NA TRBJ1-5 once TRBV6-5 CASSREADQPQHF TGTGCCAGCAGTCGAGAAGCCGATCAGCCCCAGCATTTT
TRBD1 TRBJ1-2 NA TRBV2 CASSGFGTAYGYTF TGTGCCAGCAGTGGGTTTGGGACAGCCTATGGCTACACCTTC
TRBD2 TRBJ2-2 few TRBV11-2 CASSPPGLAGVGELFF TGTGCCAGCAGCCCACCGGGACTAGCGGGTGTCGGGGAGCTGTTTTTT
NA TRBJ2-1 NA TRBV5-4 CASSLEGASLGYNEQFF TGTGCCAGCAGCTTGGAGGGTGCGTCCCTGGGATACAATGAGCAGTTCTTC
TRBD1 TRBJ2-3 few TRBV7-7 CASSLGTATTDTQYF TGTGCTAGCAGCTTAGGGACAGCTACCACAGATACGCAGTATTTT
NA TRBJ1-2 few TRBV30 CAWSRASTGFYTF TGTGCCTGGAGCCGAGCCTCGACGGGATTCTACACCTTC
TRBD2 TRBJ2-7 few TRBV30 CAWSGKLAGYEQYF TGTGCCTGGAGTGGGAAACTAGCGGGCTACGAGCAGTACTTC
NA TRBJ1-5 few TRBV7-2 CASSLTPSQPQHF TGTGCCAGCAGCTTAACCCCCAGCCAGCCCCAGCATTTT
NA TRBJ1-2 NA TRBV7-2 CASSPGQGHFYGYTF TGTGCCAGCAGCCCCGGGCAGGGGCATTTCTATGGCTACACCTTC
NA TRBJ2-1 NA TRBV5-1 CASSLDREDNEQFF TGCGCCAGCAGCTTGGACAGGGAAGACAATGAGCAGTTCTTC
TRBD1 TRBJ2-1 few TRBV5-1 CASSLVDRVFGNEQFF TGCGCCAGCAGCTTGGTAGACAGGGTTTTTGGCAATGAGCAGTTCTTC
NA TRBJ1-1 few TRBV27 CASSLTGTPNTEAFF TGTGCCAGCAGTTTAACAGGCACGCCGAACACTGAAGCTTTCTTT
TRBD1 TRBJ1-5 once TRBV28 CASSFPGQGLGQPQHF TGTGCCAGCAGTTTTCCAGGACAGGGGCTAGGTCAGCCCCAGCATTTT
NA TRBJ1-1 NA TRBV11-2 CASSLVMNTEAFF TGTGCCAGCAGCTTAGTGATGAACACTGAAGCTTTCTTT
TRBD1 TRBJ1-5 few TRBV6-5 CASSYDRGDQPQHF TGTGCCAGCAGTTACGACAGGGGGGATCAGCCCCAGCATTTT
NA TRBJ1-3 NA TRBV29-1 CSVDPGDSGNTIYF TGCAGCGTTGATCCCGGGGATTCTGGAAACACCATATATTTT
NA TRBJ1-2 few TRBV6-5 CASRPQGVNGYTF TGTGCCAGCAGACCCCAGGGTGTAAATGGCTACACCTTC
NA TRBJ2-7 many TRBV16 CASSQSEYEQYF TGTGCCAGCAGCCAATCGGAGTACGAGCAGTACTTC
NA TRBJ1-1 NA TRBV20-1 CSAPPKALF TGCAGTGCCCCGCCGAAGGCCCTCTTT
TRBD1 TRBJ1-2 NA TRBV29-1 CSVEGTGTPYGYTF TGCAGCGTTGAAGGGACAGGGACCCCCTATGGCTACACCTTC
TRBD2 TRBJ2-1 NA TRBV2 CASSEGLAGNEQFF TGTGCCAGCAGTGAAGGACTAGCGGGCAATGAGCAGTTCTTC
TRBD2 TRBJ2-3 NA TRBV30 CAWRGLAPDTQYF TGTGCCTGGAGGGGACTAGCCCCAGATACGCAGTATTTT
NA TRBJ1-1 NA TRBV5-6 CASSLMTTEAFF TGTGCCAGCAGCTTGATGACCACAGAAGCTTTCTTT
NA TRBJ2-1 few TRBV19 CASRPGSGYNEQFF TGTGCCAGTAGGCCTGGGTCGGGCTACAATGAGCAGTTCTTC
TRBD1 TRBJ2-1 NA TRBV9 CASSATGVTYNEQFF TGTGCCAGCAGCGCGACAGGGGTTACCTACAATGAGCAGTTCTTC
NA TRBJ2-3 many TRBV7-9 CASSLSRSDTQYF TGTGCCAGCAGCCTCTCTCGATCAGATACGCAGTATTTT
NA TRBJ1-1 few TRBV30 CAWKLNTEAFF TGTGCCTGGAAACTCAACACTGAAGCTTTCTTT
NA TRBJ1-4 few TRBV2 CASSEFGEKLFF TGTGCCAGCAGTGAATTCGGGGAAAAACTGTTTTTT
NA TRBJ2-3 NA TRBV30 CAWSTGVAFPDTQYF TGTGCCTGGAGTACGGGCGTCGCCTTCCCAGATACGCAGTATTTT
NA TRBJ1-1 NA TRBV7-8 CASSSQGNTEAFF TGTGCCAGCAGCTCTCAGGGGAACACTGAAGCTTTCTTT
NA TRBJ2-5 NA TRBV5-1 CASSSGSGHSGETQYF TGCGCCAGCAGCTCGGGCTCGGGACATTCCGGGGAGACCCAGTACTTC
NA TRBJ1-5 NA TRBV30 CAAGQPQHF TGTGCCGCGGGTCAGCCCCAGCATTTT
NA TRBJ1-5 NA TRBV2 CASSDGPGGQPQHF TGTGCCAGCAGTGACGGACCTGGCGGGCAGCCCCAGCATTTT
TRBD1 TRBJ2-7 NA TRBV27 CASRRQGVVYSYEQYF TGTGCCAGCAGGAGACAGGGGGTTGTATATAGCTACGAGCAGTACTTC
NA TRBJ2-7 few TRBV7-2 CASSVPSRPYEQYF TGTGCCAGCAGCGTACCGTCCCGCCCCTACGAGCAGTACTTC
NA TRBJ2-7 few TRBV30 CAWAAVLRRYEQYF TGTGCCTGGGCAGCCGTCTTAAGGAGGTACGAGCAGTACTTC
NA TRBJ1-4 NA TRBV27 CASSSRDANEKLFF TGTGCCAGCAGTTCTAGGGATGCTAATGAAAAACTGTTTTTT
NA TRBJ1-1 NA TRBV6-1 CASSEIVVGGEAFF TGTGCCAGCAGTGAAATCGTGGTGGGGGGTGAAGCTTTCTTT
NA TRBJ1-2 few TRBV27 CASSLKGRADYGYTF TGTGCCAGCAGTTTAAAGGGGCGGGCCGACTATGGCTACACCTTC
NA TRBJ2-1 few TRBV6-5 CASRYRDSEQFF TGTGCCAGCAGATACAGGGATAGTGAGCAGTTCTTC
TRBD1 TRBJ2-7 NA TRBV11-1 CASSARTGVYEQYF TGTGCCAGCAGCGCAAGGACAGGGGTTTACGAGCAGTACTTC
TRBD2 TRBJ2-1 NA TRBV15 CATSRAGGPYNEQFF TGTGCCACCAGCAGAGCGGGGGGGCCCTACAATGAGCAGTTCTTC
TRBD1 TRBJ2-1 NA TRBV18 CASSPGTGGSWEQFF TGTGCCAGCTCACCCGGGACAGGGGGCTCTTGGGAGCAGTTCTTC